Listed below are T cell receptor beta chains from one sample, sequenced in a study of blood T cell repertoires in COVID-19. Repertoires were generated with immunoSEQ multiplex PCR, while TCRdb's copy carries only in-frame clones and drops some. The sample includes about 170,000 clones, approximately 86% of them seen just once. The material sequenced was peripheral blood. The receptors were gathered from a man aged 65 to 79 with acute or convalescent COVID-19. CDR3s include the opening cysteine and the closing phenylalanine or tryptophan.

j_call v_call cdr3_length cdr3_aa
TRBJ2-1 TRBV10-2 14 CASSESWRHNEQFF
TRBJ2-7 TRBV25-1 13 CASSGQGSGEQYF
TRBJ2-3 TRBV5-1 13 CASSLTGTDTQYF
TRBJ1-2 TRBV7-2 14 CASSLDRSNYGYTF
TRBJ2-3 TRBV7-3 13 CASSSGVMNTQYF
TRBJ1-2 TRBV6-4 14 CASIQTGRASGYTF
TRBJ2-7 TRBV9 12 CASSPPPYEQYF
TRBJ2-7 TRBV2 13 CASTREQTYEQYF
TRBJ1-1 TRBV24-1 13 CATRADRNTEAFF
TRBJ1-2 TRBV7-3 17 CASSPRGGSPGRGGYTF
TRBJ2-5 TRBV6-5 13 CASARDFRETQYF
TRBJ1-5 TRBV3-1/TRBV3-2 13 CASSQVDRQPQHF
TRBJ2-4 TRBV5-1 15 CASSLDSPSKNIQYF
TRBJ2-5 TRBV3-1/TRBV3-2 14 CASSRGQGVKTQYF
TRBJ1-5 TRBV15 17 CATSRDRGGDNNQPQHF
TRBJ2-5 TRBV5-4 14 CASSLESVQETQYF
TRBJ1-2 TRBV6-5 13 CASSMTGWRGYTF
TRBJ1-1 TRBV11-2 16 CASSWGRDTLGTEAFF
TRBJ2-1 TRBV7-6 14 CASSSSGGAREQFF
TRBJ2-1 TRBV5-1 15 CASSLAASGYNEQFF
TRBJ2-7 TRBV4-1 14 CASSQRDRGYEQYF
TRBJ2-3 TRBV28 19 CASSKSGGRAGLRTDTQYF
TRBJ1-3 TRBV5-4 15 CASSLGQGTGNTIYF
TRBJ2-1 TRBV29-1 15 CSVEEPTGFADEQFF
TRBJ2-7 TRBV10-3 15 CAISELDRDNYEQYF
TRBJ1-3 TRBV27 13 CASSWPGGNTIYF
TRBJ1-2 TRBV5-8 14 CASSFGSGGSGYTF
TRBJ2-1 TRBV9 14 CASSVVSVYNEQFF
TRBJ1-2 TRBV19 12 CASTFRGAGYTF
TRBJ1-6 TRBV28 16 CASSSPGGGNNSPLHF
TRBJ1-1 TRBV30 12 CAWKRGNTEAFF
TRBJ2-1 TRBV7-9 14 CASSRGTANNEQFF
TRBJ1-4 TRBV12-3/TRBV12-4 12 CASSFLNEKLFF
TRBJ1-1 TRBV5-1 15 CASSRTGRANTEAFF
TRBJ2-1 TRBV28 13 CASSLEGLDEQFF
TRBJ2-6 TRBV7-9 18 CASRTPGQGNSGANVLTF
TRBJ1-1 TRBV28 14 CASSPYRGQTEAFF
TRBJ2-7 TRBV7-2 14 CASSLVAGDYEQYF
TRBJ1-1 TRBV11-3 16 CASSHESRSVSTEAFF
TRBJ2-2 TRBV10-3 14 CAISVQGADGELFF
TRBJ1-1 TRBV6-1 15 CASSEYRELNTEAFF
TRBJ1-5 TRBV7-8 15 CASSEAAYSNQPQHF
TRBJ1-2 TRBV18 13 CASSPGLSYGYTF
TRBJ1-1 TRBV12-3/TRBV12-4 12 CASSLSRAEAFF
TRBJ2-3 TRBV5-1 15 CASSLGGSGTDTQYF
TRBJ2-3 TRBV7-9 15 CASSLITPGRDTQYF
TRBJ2-2 TRBV4-1 16 CASSHRGEGVGGELFF